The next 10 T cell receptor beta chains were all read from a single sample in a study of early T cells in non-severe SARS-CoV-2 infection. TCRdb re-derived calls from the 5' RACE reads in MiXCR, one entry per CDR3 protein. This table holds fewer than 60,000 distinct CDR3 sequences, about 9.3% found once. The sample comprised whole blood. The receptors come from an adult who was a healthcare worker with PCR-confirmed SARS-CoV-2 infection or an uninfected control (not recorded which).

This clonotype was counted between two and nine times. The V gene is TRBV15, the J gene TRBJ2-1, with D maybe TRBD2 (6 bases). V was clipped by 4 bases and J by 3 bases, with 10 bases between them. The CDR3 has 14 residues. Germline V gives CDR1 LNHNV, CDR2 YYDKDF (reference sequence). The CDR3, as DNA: TGTGCCACCAGCACCCGGGGACTCTACAATGAGCAGTTCTTC. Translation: CATSTRGLYNEQFF.

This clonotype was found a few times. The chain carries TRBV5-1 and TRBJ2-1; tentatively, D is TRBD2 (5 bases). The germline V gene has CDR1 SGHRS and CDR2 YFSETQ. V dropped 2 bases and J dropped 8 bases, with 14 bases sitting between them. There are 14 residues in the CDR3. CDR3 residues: CASSFNGKQHEQFF. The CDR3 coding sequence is TGCGCCAGCAGCTTTAACGGGAAACAACATGAGCAGTTCTTC.

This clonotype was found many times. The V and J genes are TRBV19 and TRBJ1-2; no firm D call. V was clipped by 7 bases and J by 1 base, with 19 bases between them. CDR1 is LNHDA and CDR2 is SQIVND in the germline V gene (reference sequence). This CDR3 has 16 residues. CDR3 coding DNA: TGTGCCAGTAATTCGGGGTCCGGGGAAGTTAACTATGGCTACACCTTC. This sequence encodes CASNSGSGEVNYGYTF. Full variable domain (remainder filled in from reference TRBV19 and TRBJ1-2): DGGITQSPKYLFRKEGQNVTLSCEQNLNHDAMYWYRQDPGQGLRLIYYSQIVNDFQKGDIAEGYSVSREKKESFPLTVTSAQKNPTAFYLCASNSGSGEVNYGYTFGSGTRLTVV.

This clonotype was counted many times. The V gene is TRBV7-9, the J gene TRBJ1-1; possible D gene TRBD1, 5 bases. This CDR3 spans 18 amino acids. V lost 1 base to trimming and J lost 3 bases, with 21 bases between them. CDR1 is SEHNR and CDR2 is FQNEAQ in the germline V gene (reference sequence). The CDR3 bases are TGTGCCAGCAGCTTAGGTTTTGGAGTGACAGAAGATGACACTGAAGCTTTCTTT. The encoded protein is CASSLGFGVTEDDTEAFF.

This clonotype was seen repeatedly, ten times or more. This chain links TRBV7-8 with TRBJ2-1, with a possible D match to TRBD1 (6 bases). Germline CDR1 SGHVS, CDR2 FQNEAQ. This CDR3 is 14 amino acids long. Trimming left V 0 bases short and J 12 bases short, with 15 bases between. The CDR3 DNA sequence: TGTGCCAGCAGCTTAGCGGACAGTTGGGAGCCGCAGTTCTTC. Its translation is CASSLADSWEPQFF. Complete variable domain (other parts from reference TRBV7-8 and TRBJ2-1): GAGVSQSPRYKVAKRGQDVALRCDPISGHVSLFWYQQALGQGPEFLTYFQNEAQLDKSGLPSDRFFAERPEGSVSTLKIQRTQQEDSAVYLCASSLADSWEPQFFGPGTRLTVL.

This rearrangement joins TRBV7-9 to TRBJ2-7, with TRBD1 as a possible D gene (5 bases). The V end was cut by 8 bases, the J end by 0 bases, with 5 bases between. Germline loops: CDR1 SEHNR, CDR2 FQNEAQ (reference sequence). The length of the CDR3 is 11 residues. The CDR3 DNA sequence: TGTGCCAGCCAGGGCTCCTACGAGCAGTACTTC. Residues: CASQGSYEQYF.

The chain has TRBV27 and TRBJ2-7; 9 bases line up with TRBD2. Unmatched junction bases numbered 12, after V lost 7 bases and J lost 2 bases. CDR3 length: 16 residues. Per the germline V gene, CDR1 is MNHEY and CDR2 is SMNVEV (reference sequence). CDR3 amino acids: CASKRGSGSLAYEQYF. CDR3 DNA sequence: TGTGCCAGCAAAAGGGGTAGCGGGAGTCTTGCCTACGAGCAGTACTTC.

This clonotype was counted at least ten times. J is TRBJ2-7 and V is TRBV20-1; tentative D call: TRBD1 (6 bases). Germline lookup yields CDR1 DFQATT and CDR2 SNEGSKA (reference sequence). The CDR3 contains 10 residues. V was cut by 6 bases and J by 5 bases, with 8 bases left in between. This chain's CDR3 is CSARTDEQYF. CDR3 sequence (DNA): TGCAGTGCGAGGACAGACGAGCAGTACTTC.

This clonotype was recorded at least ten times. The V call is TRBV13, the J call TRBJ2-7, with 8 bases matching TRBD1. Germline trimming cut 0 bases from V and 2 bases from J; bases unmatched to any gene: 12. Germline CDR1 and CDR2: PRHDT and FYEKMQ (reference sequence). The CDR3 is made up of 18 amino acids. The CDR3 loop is CASSLGLITARGPYEQYF. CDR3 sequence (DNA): TGTGCCAGCAGCTTAGGCCTTATCACTGCCAGGGGGCCCTACGAGCAGTACTTC.

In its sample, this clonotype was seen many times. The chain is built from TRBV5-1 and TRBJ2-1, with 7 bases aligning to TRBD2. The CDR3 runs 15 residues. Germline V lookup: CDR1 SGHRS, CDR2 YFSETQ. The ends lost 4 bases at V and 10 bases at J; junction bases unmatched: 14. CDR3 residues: CASSPPWTSIGEQFF. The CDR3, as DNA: TGCGCCAGCAGCCCTCCGTGGACTAGTATTGGAGAGCAGTTCTTC.